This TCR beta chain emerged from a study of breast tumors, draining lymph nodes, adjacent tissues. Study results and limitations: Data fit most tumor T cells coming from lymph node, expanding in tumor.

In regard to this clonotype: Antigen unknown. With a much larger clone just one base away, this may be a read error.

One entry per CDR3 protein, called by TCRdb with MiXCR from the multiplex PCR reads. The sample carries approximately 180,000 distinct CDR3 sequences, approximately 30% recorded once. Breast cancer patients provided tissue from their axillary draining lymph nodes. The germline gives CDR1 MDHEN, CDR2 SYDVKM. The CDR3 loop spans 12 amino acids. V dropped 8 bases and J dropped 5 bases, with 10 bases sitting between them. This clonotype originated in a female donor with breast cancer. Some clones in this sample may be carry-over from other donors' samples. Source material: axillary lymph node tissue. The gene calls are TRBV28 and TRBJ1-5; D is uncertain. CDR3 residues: CASRSIYQPQHF. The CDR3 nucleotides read TGTGCCAGCCGTTCAATCTATCAGCCCCAGCATTTT.